The 26 T cell receptor beta chains below were found in one sample sequenced in a study of shared clonotypes between healthy human individuals. Repertoires were generated with immunoSEQ multiplex PCR, while TCRdb's copy carries only in-frame clones and drops some. This table has under 2.5 million clones, around 93% appearing once. The specimen sequenced was naive CD4+ T cells from PBMCs. Subset: CD45RA+ positively selected. The receptors stem from a man aged 18 to 29 in good health. Some clones in this sample may be carry-over from other donors' samples.

Comment on this clone: At the DNA level, this CDR3 is encoded by other sequences in the same sample as well. The CDR3, as DNA: TGTGCCAGCAGCCTGGGACGGATCTACGAGCAGTACTTC. It codes for CASSLGRIYEQYF. This chain uses TRBV7-2 with TRBJ2-7; D could derive from TRBD1 or TRBD2 (5 bases each). Germline V CDR1 and CDR2: SGHTA, FQGNSA. The V end lost 5 bases, the J end lost 3 bases, and 11 bases lay between the germline ends. This CDR3 comprises 13 residues.

This clone was seen just once. V and J are TRBV7-9 and TRBJ2-5; D uncertain. The V gene's germline CDR1 is SEHNR and CDR2 FQNEAQ (reference sequence). V lost 5 bases to trimming and J lost 7 bases, with 14 bases between them. The CDR3 has 13 residues. CDR3 sequence: CASSPESRRTQYF. The CDR3 bases are TGTGCCAGCAGCCCAGAGTCCCGGAGGACCCAGTACTTC.

The chain links TRBV28 to TRBJ2-7; 8 bases map to TRBD1. J lost 0 bases, V lost 7 bases, and 2 bases had no gene match. CDR1 MDHEN and CDR2 SYDVKM come from the germline V gene. The CDR3 extends over 13 amino acids. CDR3 sequence (DNA): TGTGCCAGCACTACAGGGGGCTCCTACGAGCAGTACTTC. Protein: CASTTGGSYEQYF.

V and J are TRBV29-1 and TRBJ2-4; a weak D match, TRBD2 (7 bases). V dropped 5 bases and J dropped 1 base, with 9 bases sitting between them. The CDR3 extends over 13 amino acids. Germline V gene sequence: CDR1 SQVTM, CDR2 ANQGSEA. The CDR3 nucleotides are TGCAGCGTTCCGGGGGGCGCCAAAAACATTCAGTACTTC. Protein: CSVPGGAKNIQYF.

The chain carries TRBV28 and TRBJ1-2; D unclear. The CDR3 length is 13 residues. V gave up 8 bases and J gave up 2 bases, with 12 bases separating them. Germline V gene lookup returns CDR1 MDHEN and CDR2 SYDVKM. The CDR3 region is CASFPNLNYGYTF. For the CDR3, the DNA is TGTGCCAGCTTCCCCAACCTGAACTATGGCTACACCTTC.

The chain employs TRBV4-3 and TRBJ2-3; TRBD2 aligns across 7 bases. The germline V gene has CDR1 LGHNA and CDR2 YSLEER. The CDR3 is made up of 15 amino acids. V was clipped by 0 bases and J by 2 bases; unmatched bases: 2. The CDR3 nucleotides read TGCGCCAGCAGCCAAGAGGGGGGGTACACAGATACGCAGTATTTT. The encoded protein is CASSQEGGYTDTQYF.

The chain uses TRBV28 and TRBJ1-2, with 8 bases lining up with TRBD1. The germline gives CDR1 MDHEN, CDR2 SYDVKM. The CDR3 is made up of 14 amino acids. Trimming took 1 base from V and 7 from J; bases not matched to a gene: 5. DNA of the CDR3: TGTGCCAGCAGTTTATCCGCAGGGGGCCCTGGCTACACCTTC. This gives the protein CASSLSAGGPGYTF.

The chain links TRBV5-1 to TRBJ2-3, with 10 nucleotides matching TRBD1. The J segment lost 4 bases and the V segment lost 4 bases, leaving 6 bases of the junction unmatched. The CDR3 is 15 amino acids. The germline V gene encodes CDR1 SGHRS and CDR2 YFSETQ. CDR3 DNA: TGCGCCAGCAGCAACCGGGACAGGGGACCAGATACGCAGTATTTT. Translating it yields CASSNRDRGPDTQYF.

The chain joins TRBV7-7 to TRBJ2-1; 7 bases are a match to TRBD1. V dropped 1 base and J dropped 6; count of bases not matched to a gene: 6. Germline CDR1 reads SSHAT; CDR2 reads FNYEAQ (reference sequence). CDR3 length equals 15 residues. As DNA, the CDR3 is TGTGCCAGCAGCTTAGGGGGGACAGCCATCAATGAGCAGTTCTTC. Protein: CASSLGGTAINEQFF.

The V gene is TRBV4-1, the J gene TRBJ2-2; the D gene is possibly TRBD2 (5 bases). The CDR3 covers 12 residues. Germline CDR1 is MGHRA and CDR2 is YSYEKL. V lost 1 base and J lost 11, with 8 bases in between. The CDR3 loop is CASSQVREELFF. CDR3 coding DNA: TGCGCCAGCAGCCAAGTGAGGGAAGAGCTGTTTTTT.

The chain links TRBV2 to TRBJ1-5, with 7 bases identical to TRBD1. The V gene's germline CDR1 is SNHLY and CDR2 FYNNEI. This CDR3 has 16 amino acids. V shed 6 bases and J 6 bases; nucleotides not matched to a gene: 14. CDR3 residues: CASRGFVTGLSQPQHF. CDR3 bases: TGTGCCAGCAGGGGTTTTGTGACAGGGTTAAGTCAGCCCCAGCATTTT.

The chain recombines TRBV10-3 with TRBJ2-5; D is possibly TRBD2 (6 bases). Deletions cut 2 bases from V and 4 bases from J, with 11 bases between. The germline V gene encodes CDR1 ENHRY and CDR2 SYGVKD. The CDR3 is 14 amino acids. Written as DNA, the CDR3 is TGTGCCATCAGTGAGGGAGGGCCGGGAGAGACCCAGTACTTC. Translated: CAISEGGPGETQYF.

CDR3 nucleotide sequence: TGTGCCAGCAGTGAATGGATGGGCCCAAGTATTCAGTACTTC. It specifies CASSEWMGPSIQYF. The chain is built from TRBV6-1 and TRBJ2-4; D is ambiguous. With 2 bases removed from V and 10 bases from J, the gap between germline ends came to 15 bases. CDR1 and CDR2 from the germline V gene are MNHNS and SASEGT. CDR3 length equals 14 residues.

The V and J genes are TRBV5-4 and TRBJ2-7; 9 bases are shared with TRBD2. This CDR3 has 13 residues. Germline-derived CDR1 and CDR2 are SGHNT and YYREEE (reference sequence). V trimming: 3 bases; J trimming: 7 bases; junction bases outside the gene matches: 5. The CDR3 nucleotides are TGTGCCAGCAGCTCAAAGCGGGAGGAGGAGCAGTACTTC. It translates to CASSSKREEEQYF.

The rearrangement links TRBV19 to TRBJ1-1, with 8 positions matching TRBD1. Germline CDR1 and CDR2: LNHDA and SQIVND (reference sequence). The CDR3 is 14 amino acids. V gave up 6 bases and J gave up 4 bases; unmatched junction bases: 7. CDR3 in DNA: TGTGCCAGTAGAGTACAGGGGGAGATCACTGAAGCTTTCTTT. Translation: CASRVQGEITEAFF.

The chain carries TRBV5-4 and TRBJ2-3; TRBD1 is a possible D gene (5 bases). Per the germline V gene, CDR1 is SGHNT and CDR2 is YYREEE (reference sequence). Trimming left V 4 bases short and J 6 bases short, with 9 bases between. The length of the CDR3 is 12 residues. The CDR3 nucleotides read TGTGCCAGCAGCCCCCCAGGGGATACGCAGTATTTT. It codes for CASSPPGDTQYF.

This clone was seen only a few times. V and J are TRBV7-2 and TRBJ2-2, with D perhaps matching TRBD2 (5 bases). V lost 2 bases, J lost 5 bases, and 9 bases lay in between. The CDR3 contains 14 residues. The germline V gene has CDR1 SGHTA and CDR2 FQGNSA. CDR3 in amino acids: CASSLPRDTGELFF. Here the CDR3 DNA reads TGTGCCAGCAGCTTACCACGGGATACCGGGGAGCTGTTTTTT.

The J gene is TRBJ2-5, the V gene TRBV19; D unclear. CDR3 length: 13 residues. Trimming pared 5 bases from V and 3 bases from J, leaving 10 bases between. Germline CDR1 reads LNHDA; CDR2 reads SQIVND (reference sequence). CDR3 in amino acids: CASSVRVEETQYF. The CDR3 nucleotides read TGTGCCAGTAGTGTACGGGTGGAAGAGACCCAGTACTTC.

This sequence joins TRBV7-9 and TRBJ2-1; D remains unclear. V was pared by 1 base and J by 0 bases, with 7 bases between. The CDR3 runs to 15 residues. Germline V CDR1 and CDR2: SEHNR, FQNEAQ (reference sequence). In nucleotides, the CDR3 is TGTGCCAGCAGCTTAGGTTCGAGCTCCTACAATGAGCAGTTCTTC. Translated: CASSLGSSSYNEQFF.

The V and J genes are TRBV30 and TRBJ2-1; TRBD1 or TRBD2 may be the D gene (6 bases each). This CDR3 is built from 14 residues. Germline CDR1 and CDR2: GTSNPN and SVGIG (reference sequence). Trimming took 2 bases from V and 8 from J, leaving 16 bases between them. CDR3 loop: CAWSKGGSGHEQFF. DNA of the CDR3: TGTGCCTGGAGTAAAGGGGGGAGTGGGCATGAGCAGTTCTTC.

The chain couples TRBV4-3 to TRBJ2-2; 7 positions match TRBD1. Germline V gene sequence: CDR1 LGHNA, CDR2 YSLEER. The junction had 10 bases not matched to a gene; V was cut back by 5 bases and J by 7 bases. There are 15 residues in the CDR3. CDR3 amino acids: CASSRNTGVGGELFF. CDR3 DNA sequence: TGCGCCAGCAGCAGGAACACAGGGGTTGGCGGGGAGCTGTTTTTT.

The chain couples TRBV5-1 to TRBJ2-2, with D possibly being TRBD1 (7 bases). The germline V and J ends were trimmed by 0 bases and 0 bases, with 9 bases remaining between them. Germline values: CDR1 SGHRS, CDR2 YFSETQ. This CDR3 has 16 residues. CDR3 nucleotide sequence: TGCGCCAGCAGCTTGGCCAGGGGGGCGAACACCGGGGAGCTGTTTTTT. It is translated as CASSLARGANTGELFF.

This clone was seen a single time. Within the sample, other DNA sequences also encode this same CDR3. This sequence joins TRBV28 and TRBJ2-7; the match to TRBD1 covers 7 bases. Germline assignment: CDR1 MDHEN and CDR2 SYDVKM. The CDR3 consists of 12 residues. Trimming at V came to 6 bases and at J to 6 bases, leaving 5 bases not matched to a gene. The CDR3 DNA reads TGTGCCAGCAGCACTTACAGGGGCGAGCAGTACTTC. Protein sequence: CASSTYRGEQYF.

This clone was seen once. The V gene is TRBV7-9, the J gene TRBJ1-2; D remains unclear. The length of the CDR3 is 11 residues. Between the trimmed V and J ends, which lost 3 bases and 4 bases, there was a span of 3 bases. Per germline, CDR1 SEHNR and CDR2 FQNEAQ (reference sequence). The CDR3 spells CASSLSYGYTF. DNA of the CDR3: TGTGCCAGCAGCTTGAGCTATGGCTACACCTTC.

This chain connects TRBV27 to TRBJ2-7, with 8 bases that match TRBD1. Per germline, CDR1 MNHEY and CDR2 SMNVEV (reference sequence). The CDR3 spans 16 residues. V trimming: 2 bases; J trimming: 7 bases; junction bases outside the gene matches: 13. The CDR3 region is CASSLRPGQALGEQYF. The CDR3 nucleotides read TGTGCCAGCAGTTTAAGGCCGGGACAGGCCCTCGGGGAGCAGTACTTC.

This clone was observed a single time. The V and J genes are TRBV19 and TRBJ2-1, with a tentative D call TRBD2 (5 bases). CDR1 is LNHDA, CDR2 SQIVND, per germline (reference sequence). V lost 1 base to trimming and J lost 10 bases, with 11 bases between them. CDR3 length: 13 residues. CDR3 in amino acids: CASSIGGSPEQFF. The CDR3 DNA follows: TGTGCCAGTAGTATAGGAGGGTCCCCCGAGCAGTTCTTC.